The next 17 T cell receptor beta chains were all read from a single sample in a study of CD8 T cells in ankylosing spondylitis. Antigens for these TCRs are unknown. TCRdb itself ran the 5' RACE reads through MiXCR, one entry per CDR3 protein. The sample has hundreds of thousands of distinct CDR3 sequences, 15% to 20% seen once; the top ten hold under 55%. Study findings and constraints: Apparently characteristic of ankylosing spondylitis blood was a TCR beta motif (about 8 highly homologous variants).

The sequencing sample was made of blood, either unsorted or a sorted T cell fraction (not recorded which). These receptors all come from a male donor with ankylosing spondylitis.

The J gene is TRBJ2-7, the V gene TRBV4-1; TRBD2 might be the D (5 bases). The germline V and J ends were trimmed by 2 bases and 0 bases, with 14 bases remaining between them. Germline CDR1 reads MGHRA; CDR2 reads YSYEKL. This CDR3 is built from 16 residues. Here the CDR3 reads CASSQRHGENSYEQYF. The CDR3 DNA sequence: TGCGCCAGCAGCCAACGTCACGGGGAAAACTCCTACGAGCAGTACTTC.

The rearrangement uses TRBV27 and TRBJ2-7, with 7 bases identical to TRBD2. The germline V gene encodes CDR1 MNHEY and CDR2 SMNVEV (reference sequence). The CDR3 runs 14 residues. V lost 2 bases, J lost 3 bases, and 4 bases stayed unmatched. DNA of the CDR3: TGTGCCAGCAGTTTAACGGGAGGTGTCTACGAGCAGTACTTC. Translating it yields CASSLTGGVYEQYF.

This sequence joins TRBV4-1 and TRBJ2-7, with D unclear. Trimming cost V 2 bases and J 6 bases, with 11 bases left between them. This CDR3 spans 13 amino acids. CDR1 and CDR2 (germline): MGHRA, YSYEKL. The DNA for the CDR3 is TGCGCCAGCAGCCAACCACCAAGTACCGAGCAGTACTTC. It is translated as CASSQPPSTEQYF.

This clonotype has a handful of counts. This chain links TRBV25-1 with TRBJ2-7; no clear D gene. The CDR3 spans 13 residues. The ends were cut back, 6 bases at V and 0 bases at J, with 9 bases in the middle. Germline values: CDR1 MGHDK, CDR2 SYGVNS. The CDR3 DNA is TGTGCCAGCAGCGGCGCAGTCTCCTACGAGCAGTACTTC. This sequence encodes CASSGAVSYEQYF.

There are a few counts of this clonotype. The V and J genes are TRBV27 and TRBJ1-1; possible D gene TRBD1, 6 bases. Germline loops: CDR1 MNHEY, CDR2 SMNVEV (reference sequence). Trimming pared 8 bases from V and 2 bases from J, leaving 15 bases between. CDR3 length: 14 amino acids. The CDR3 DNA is TGTGCCAGCCGAAAGGGGGGGTCTAACACTGAAGCTTTCTTT. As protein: CASRKGGSNTEAFF.

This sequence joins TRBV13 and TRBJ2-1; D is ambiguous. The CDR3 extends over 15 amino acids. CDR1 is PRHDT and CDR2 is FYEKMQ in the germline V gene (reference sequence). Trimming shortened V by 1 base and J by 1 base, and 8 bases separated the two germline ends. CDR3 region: CASSLDADSYNEQFF. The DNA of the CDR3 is TGTGCCAGCAGCTTAGATGCGGATTCCTACAATGAGCAGTTCTTC.

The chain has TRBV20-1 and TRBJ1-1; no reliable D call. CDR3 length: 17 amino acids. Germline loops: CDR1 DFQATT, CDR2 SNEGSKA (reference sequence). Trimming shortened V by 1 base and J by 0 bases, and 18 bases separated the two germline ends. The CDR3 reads CSARGMDFEFMNTEAFF. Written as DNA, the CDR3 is TGCAGTGCTAGAGGGATGGACTTCGAATTCATGAACACTGAAGCTTTCTTT.

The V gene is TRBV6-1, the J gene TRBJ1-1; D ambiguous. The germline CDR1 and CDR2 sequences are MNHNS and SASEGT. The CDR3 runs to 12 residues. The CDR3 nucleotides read TGTGCTTCTGGGGAGTACAATACTGAAGCTTTCTTT. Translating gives CASGEYNTEAFF.

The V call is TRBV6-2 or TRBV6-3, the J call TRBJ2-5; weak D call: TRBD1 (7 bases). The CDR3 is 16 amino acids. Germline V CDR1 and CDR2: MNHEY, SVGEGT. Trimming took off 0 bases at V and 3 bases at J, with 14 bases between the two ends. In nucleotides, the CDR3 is TGTGCCAGCAGTTACTCGAAGCTCAGGGGGGAAGAGACCCAGTACTTC. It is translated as CASSYSKLRGEETQYF.

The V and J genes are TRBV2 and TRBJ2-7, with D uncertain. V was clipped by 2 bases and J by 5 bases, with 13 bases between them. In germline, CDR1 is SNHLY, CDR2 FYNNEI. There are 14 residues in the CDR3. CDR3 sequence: CASSERPGWDEQYF. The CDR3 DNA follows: TGTGCCAGCAGTGAAAGGCCCGGGTGGGACGAGCAGTACTTC.

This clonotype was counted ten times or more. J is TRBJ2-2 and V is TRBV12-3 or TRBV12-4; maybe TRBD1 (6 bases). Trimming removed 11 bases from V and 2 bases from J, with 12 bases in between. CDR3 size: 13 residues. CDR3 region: CASDRFNTGELFF. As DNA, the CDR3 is TGTGCCTCCGACAGGTTCAACACCGGGGAGCTGTTTTTT.

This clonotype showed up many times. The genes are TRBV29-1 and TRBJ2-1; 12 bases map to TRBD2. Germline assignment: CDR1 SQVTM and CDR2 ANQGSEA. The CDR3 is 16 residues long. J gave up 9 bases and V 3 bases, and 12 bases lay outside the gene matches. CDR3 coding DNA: TGCAGCGTTGAGAGGGCTAGCGGGAGGGCCTTGAGTGAGCAGTTCTTC. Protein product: CSVERASGRALSEQFF.

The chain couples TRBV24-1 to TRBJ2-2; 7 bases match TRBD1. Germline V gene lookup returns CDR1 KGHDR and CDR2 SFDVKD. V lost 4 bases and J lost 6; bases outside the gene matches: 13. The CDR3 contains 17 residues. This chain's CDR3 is CATSDPNRGGYAGELFF. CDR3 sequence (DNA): TGTGCCACCAGTGACCCAAACAGGGGTGGTTACGCCGGGGAGCTGTTTTTT.

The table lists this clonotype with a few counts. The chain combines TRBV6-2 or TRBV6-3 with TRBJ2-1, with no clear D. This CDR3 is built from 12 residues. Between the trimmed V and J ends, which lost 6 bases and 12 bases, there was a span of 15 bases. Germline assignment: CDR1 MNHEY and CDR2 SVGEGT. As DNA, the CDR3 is TGTGCCAGCAGACACGGTGGCGTCGGGCAGTTCTTC. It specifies CASRHGGVGQFF.

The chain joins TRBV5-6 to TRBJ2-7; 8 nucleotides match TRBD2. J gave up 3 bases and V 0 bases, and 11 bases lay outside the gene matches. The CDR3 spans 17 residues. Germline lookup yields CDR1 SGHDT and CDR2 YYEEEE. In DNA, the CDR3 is TGTGCCAGCAGCTTGGGGTTAGAGCGGGAGTCCCTCTACGAGCAGTACTTC. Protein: CASSLGLERESLYEQYF.

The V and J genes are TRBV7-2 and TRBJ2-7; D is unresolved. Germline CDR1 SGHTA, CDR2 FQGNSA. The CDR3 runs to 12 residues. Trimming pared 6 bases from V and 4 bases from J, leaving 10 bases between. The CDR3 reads CASRKDGYEQYF. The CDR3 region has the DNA TGTGCCAGCAGGAAAGATGGGTACGAGCAGTACTTC.

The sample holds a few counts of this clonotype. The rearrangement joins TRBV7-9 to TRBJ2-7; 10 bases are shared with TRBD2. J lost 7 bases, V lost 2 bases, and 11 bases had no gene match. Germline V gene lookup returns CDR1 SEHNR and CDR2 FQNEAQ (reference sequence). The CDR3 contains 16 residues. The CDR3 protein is CASSLMSSGRLGEQYF. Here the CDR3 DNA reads TGTGCCAGCAGCTTAATGAGTAGCGGGAGGCTTGGTGAGCAGTACTTC.